The 2 T cell receptor beta chains listed next were all sequenced from one sample in a study of human T cells and chemical hapten exposure. TCRdb processed the RACE reads anew with MiXCR; each CDR3 protein has one entry. Among roughly 130,000 distinct CDR3 sequences listed, 9% to 10% were seen once. Time point indicated: healthy volunteer bleed at 2 weeks. Whole blood, unfractionated, served as the material for total RNA extraction. Sequencing was done on a sample of whole blood. The receptors shown here come from a male donor in good health. Some clones in this sample may be carry-over from other donors' samples.

The chain employs TRBV28 and TRBJ2-7, with a possible D match to TRBD1 (6 bases). The CDR3 spans 14 residues. Germline loops: CDR1 MDHEN, CDR2 SYDVKM. V was cut by 5 bases and J by 3 bases, with 14 bases left in between. The CDR3 loop reads CASSTTGPGYEQYF. CDR3 nucleotide sequence: TGTGCCAGCAGTACGACAGGTCCGGGCTACGAGCAGTACTTC. Combining the CDR3 with reference TRBV28 and TRBJ2-7 gives the whole variable domain DVKVTQSSRYLVKRTGEKVFLECVQDMDHENMFWYRQDPGLGLRLIYFSYDVKMKEKGDIPEGYSVSREKKERFSLILESASTNQTSMYLCASSTTGPGYEQYFGPGTRLTVT.

This clonotype was recorded many times. The genes are TRBV7-9 and TRBJ2-1; a possible D gene is TRBD1 (5 bases). V lost 5 bases and J lost 0, with 20 bases in between. The CDR3 has 18 amino acids. The germline CDR1 and CDR2 sequences are SEHNR and FQNEAQ (reference sequence). The CDR3 sequence: CASSEYRQRQSSYNEQFF. Here the CDR3 DNA reads TGTGCCAGCAGCGAATACCGACAGAGACAGAGCTCCTACAATGAGCAGTTCTTC. Filled out from reference TRBV7-9 and TRBJ2-1, the complete variable domain reads DTGVSQNPRHKITKRGQNVTFRCDPISEHNRLYWYRQTLGQGPEFLTYFQNEAQLEKSRLLSDRFSAERPKGSFSTLEIQRTEQGDSAMYLCASSEYRQRQSSYNEQFFGPGTRLTVL.